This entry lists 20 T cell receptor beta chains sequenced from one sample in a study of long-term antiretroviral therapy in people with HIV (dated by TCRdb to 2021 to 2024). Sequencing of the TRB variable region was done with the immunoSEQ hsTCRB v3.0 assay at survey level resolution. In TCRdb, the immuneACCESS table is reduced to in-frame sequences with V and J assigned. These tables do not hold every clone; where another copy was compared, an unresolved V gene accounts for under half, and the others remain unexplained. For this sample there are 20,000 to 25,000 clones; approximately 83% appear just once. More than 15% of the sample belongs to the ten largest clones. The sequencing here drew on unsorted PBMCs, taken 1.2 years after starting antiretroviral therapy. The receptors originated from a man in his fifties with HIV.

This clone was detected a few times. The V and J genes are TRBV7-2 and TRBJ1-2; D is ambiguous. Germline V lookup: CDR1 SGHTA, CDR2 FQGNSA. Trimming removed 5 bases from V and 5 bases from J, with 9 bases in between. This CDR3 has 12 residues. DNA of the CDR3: TGTGCCAGCAGCCCTGACGGATATGGCTACACCTTC. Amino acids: CASSPDGYGYTF. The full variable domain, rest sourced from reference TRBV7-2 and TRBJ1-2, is GAGVSQSPSNKVTEKGKDVELRCDPISGHTALYWYRQSLGQGLEFLIYFQGNSAPDKSGLPSDRFSAERTGGSVSTLTIQRTQQEDSAVYLCASSPDGYGYTFGSGTRLTVV.

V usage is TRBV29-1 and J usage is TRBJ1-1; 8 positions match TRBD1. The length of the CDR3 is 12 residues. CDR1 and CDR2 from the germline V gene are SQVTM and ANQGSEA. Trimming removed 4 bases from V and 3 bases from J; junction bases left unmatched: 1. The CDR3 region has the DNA TGCAGCGTTGTGACAGGGGACACTGAAGCTTTCTTT. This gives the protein CSVVTGDTEAFF.

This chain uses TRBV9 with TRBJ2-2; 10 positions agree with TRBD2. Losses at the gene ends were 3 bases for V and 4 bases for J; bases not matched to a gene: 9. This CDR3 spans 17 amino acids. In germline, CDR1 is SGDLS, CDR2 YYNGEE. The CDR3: CASSAESIAGGTGELFF. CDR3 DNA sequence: TGTGCCAGCAGCGCAGAATCTATAGCGGGGGGCACCGGGGAGCTGTTTTTT.

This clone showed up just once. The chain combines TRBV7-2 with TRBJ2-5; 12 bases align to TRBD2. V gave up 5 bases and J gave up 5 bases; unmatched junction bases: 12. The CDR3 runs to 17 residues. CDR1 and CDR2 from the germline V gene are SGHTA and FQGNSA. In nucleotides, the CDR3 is TGTGCCAGCAGCCCCCGACTAGCGGGGGCCTCGGAGGAGACCCAGTACTTC. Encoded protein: CASSPRLAGASEETQYF.

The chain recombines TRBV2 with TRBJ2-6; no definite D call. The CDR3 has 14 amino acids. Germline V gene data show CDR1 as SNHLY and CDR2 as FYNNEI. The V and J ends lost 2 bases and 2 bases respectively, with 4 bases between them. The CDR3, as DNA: TGTGCCAGCAGTGAACTTACTGGGGCCAACGTCCTGACTTTC. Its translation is CASSELTGANVLTF.

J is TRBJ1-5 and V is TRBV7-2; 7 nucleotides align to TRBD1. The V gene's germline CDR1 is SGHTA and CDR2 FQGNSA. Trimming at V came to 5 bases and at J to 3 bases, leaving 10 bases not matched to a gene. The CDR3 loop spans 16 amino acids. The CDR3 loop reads CASSTGQAPNNQPQHF. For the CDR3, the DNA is TGTGCCAGCAGCACTGGACAGGCGCCCAACAATCAGCCCCAGCATTTT.

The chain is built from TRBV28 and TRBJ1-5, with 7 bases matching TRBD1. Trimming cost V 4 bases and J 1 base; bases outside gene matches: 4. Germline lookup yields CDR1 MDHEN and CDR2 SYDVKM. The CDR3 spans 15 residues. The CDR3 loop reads CASSSYRGSNQPQHF. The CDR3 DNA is TGTGCCAGCAGTTCCTACAGGGGAAGCAATCAGCCCCAGCATTTT.

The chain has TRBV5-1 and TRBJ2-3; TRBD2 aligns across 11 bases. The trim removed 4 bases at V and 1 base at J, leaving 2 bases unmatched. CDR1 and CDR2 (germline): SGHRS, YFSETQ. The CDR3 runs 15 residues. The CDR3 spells CASSPGLAGTDTQYF. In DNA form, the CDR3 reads TGCGCCAGCAGCCCGGGACTAGCGGGCACAGATACGCAGTATTTT.

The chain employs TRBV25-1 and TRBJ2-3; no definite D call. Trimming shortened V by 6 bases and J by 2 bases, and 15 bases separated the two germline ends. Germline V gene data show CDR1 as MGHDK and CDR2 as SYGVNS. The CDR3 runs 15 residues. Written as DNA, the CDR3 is TGTGCCAGCAGCCCGGCCCAGAGCCTCACAGATACGCAGTATTTT. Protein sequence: CASSPAQSLTDTQYF.

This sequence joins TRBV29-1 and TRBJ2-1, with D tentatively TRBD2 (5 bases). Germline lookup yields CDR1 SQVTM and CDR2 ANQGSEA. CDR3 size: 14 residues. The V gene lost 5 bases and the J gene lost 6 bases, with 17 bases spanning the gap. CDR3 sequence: CSVRGLDGRNEQFF. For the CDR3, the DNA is TGCAGCGTTCGGGGATTGGATGGTCGCAATGAGCAGTTCTTC.

In DNA form, the CDR3 reads TGCAGTGCTAAGGCTATCAATGAGCAGTTCTTC. Its protein product is CSAKAINEQFF. This chain links TRBV20-1 with TRBJ2-1; D gene ambiguous. Per germline, CDR1 DFQATT and CDR2 SNEGSKA (reference sequence). The ends were cut back, 4 bases at V and 6 bases at J, with 7 bases in the middle. This CDR3 contains 11 residues.

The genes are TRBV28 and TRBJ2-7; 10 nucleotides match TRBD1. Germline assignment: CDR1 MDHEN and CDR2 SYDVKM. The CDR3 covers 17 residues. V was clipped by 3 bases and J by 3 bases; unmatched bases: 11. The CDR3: CASSFSASGQGNYEQYF. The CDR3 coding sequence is TGTGCCAGCAGTTTCTCCGCTTCGGGACAGGGGAACTACGAGCAGTACTTC.

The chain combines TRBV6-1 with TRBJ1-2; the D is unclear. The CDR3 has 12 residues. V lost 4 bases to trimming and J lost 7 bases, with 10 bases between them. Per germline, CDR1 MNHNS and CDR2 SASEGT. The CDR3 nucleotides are TGTGCCAGCAGTGGGGAGCTTGCTGGCTACACCTTC. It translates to CASSGELAGYTF.

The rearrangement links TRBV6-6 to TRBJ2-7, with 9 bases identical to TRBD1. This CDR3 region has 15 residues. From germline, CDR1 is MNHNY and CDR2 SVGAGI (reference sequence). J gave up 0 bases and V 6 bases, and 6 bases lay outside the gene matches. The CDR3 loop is CASSPTTGGSYEQYF. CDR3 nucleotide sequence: TGTGCCAGCAGCCCCACGACAGGGGGCTCCTACGAGCAGTACTTC.

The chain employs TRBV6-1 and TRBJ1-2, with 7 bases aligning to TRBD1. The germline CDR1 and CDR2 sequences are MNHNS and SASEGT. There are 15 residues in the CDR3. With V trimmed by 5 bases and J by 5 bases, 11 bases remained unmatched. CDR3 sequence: CASSKTRTGEYGYTF. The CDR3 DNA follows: TGTGCCAGCAGTAAGACAAGGACAGGTGAATATGGCTACACCTTC.

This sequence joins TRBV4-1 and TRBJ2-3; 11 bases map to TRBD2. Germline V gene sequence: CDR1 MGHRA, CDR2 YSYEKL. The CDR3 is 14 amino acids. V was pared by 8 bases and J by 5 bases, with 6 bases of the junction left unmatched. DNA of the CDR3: TGCGCCAGCGGGGTAGCGGGGGGGCGAGATACGCAGTATTTT. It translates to CASGVAGGRDTQYF.

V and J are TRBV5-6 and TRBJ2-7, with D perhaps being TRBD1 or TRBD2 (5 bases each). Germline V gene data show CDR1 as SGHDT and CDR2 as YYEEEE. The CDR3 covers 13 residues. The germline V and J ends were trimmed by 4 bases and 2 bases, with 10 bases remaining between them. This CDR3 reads CASSPGTPYEQYF. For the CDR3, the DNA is TGTGCCAGCAGCCCCGGGACCCCCTACGAGCAGTACTTC. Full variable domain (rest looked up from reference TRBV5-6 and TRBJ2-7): DAGVTQSPTHLIKTRGQQVTLRCSPKSGHDTVSWYQQALGQGPQFIFQYYEEEERQRGNFPDRFSGHQFPNYSSELNVNALLLGDSALYLCASSPGTPYEQYFGPGTRLTVT.

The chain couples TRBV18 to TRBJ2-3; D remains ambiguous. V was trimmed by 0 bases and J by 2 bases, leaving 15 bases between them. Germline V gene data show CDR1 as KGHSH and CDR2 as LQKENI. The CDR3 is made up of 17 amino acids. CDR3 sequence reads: CASSPPGSFNPTDTQYF. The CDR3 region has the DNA TGTGCCAGCTCACCACCGGGCTCCTTCAACCCCACAGATACGCAGTATTTT.

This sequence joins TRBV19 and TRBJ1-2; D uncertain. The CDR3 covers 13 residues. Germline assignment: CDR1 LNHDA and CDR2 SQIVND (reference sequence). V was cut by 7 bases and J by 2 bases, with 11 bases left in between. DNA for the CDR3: TGTGCCAGTATCGGCTGGACGAACTATGGCTACACCTTC. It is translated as CASIGWTNYGYTF.

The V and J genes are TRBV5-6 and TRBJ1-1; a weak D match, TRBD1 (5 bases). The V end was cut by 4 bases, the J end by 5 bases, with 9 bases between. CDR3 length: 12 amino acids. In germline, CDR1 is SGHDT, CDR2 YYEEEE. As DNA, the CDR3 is TGTGCCAGCAGCCCCAGGGATACTGAAGCTTTCTTT. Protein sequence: CASSPRDTEAFF.